This note documents a single T cell receptor (beta chain) sequence. Its antigen is unidentified. The protocol was immunoSEQ multiplex PCR, while the TCRdb copy is restricted to in-frame clones and leaves out a portion. The table includes over 50,000 clones, approximately 83% detected once. This entry belongs to a study of T cells in localized non-small cell lung cancer. Notes on the study in general: Longer overall survival was associated with a higher density of T cells in the blood. It remains possible that heterogeneity exists, since only one tumor region was sequenced. Uninvolved adjacent lung had higher T cell clonality than tumor and all other tissues. Adjacent lung was found to contain a median roughly 50 of the top 100 tumor clones.

The specimen was peripheral blood mononuclear cells, collected before any cancer treatment. The TCR was taken from a man aged 40 to 70 with stage III lung adenocarcinoma.

CDR3 amino acids: CASSLVRGRNNEQFF. The DNA for the CDR3 is TGTGCCAGCAGCTTGGTTAGGGGGAGGAACAATGAGCAGTTCTTC. The chain links TRBV11-3 to TRBJ2-1; D assignment may be TRBD1 or TRBD2 (6 bases each). Per germline, CDR1 SGHNT and CDR2 YENEEA. V shed 3 bases and J shed 5 bases, with 14 bases lying between them. The CDR3 contains 15 residues.